Listed here are 15 T cell receptor beta chains from one sample, sequenced in a study of CD8+CD57+ T cells in acquired aplastic anemia. Patients included in sequencing had previously demonstrated CD8+CD57+ cell expansion by flow cytometry. TCR beta VDJ and CDR3 were profiled, and genomic DNA was the template. One entry per CDR3 protein, called by TCRdb with MiXCR from the reads. The sample includes around 150,000 distinct CDR3 sequences, around 52% of them seen just once. The specimen sequenced was sorted CD4+, CD8+, or CD8+CD57+ T cells (not recorded which) from PBMCs. These receptor sequences come from a human donor with aplastic anemia.

J is TRBJ2-3 and V is TRBV10-3; D is possibly TRBD1 or TRBD2 (5 bases each). Germline CDR1 ENHRY, CDR2 SYGVKD. The CDR3 consists of 15 residues. Trimming left V 2 bases short and J 2 bases short, with 11 bases between. The CDR3 DNA reads TGTGCCATCAGTGAGAGGGGACCACCCACAGATACGCAGTATTTT. Amino acids: CAISERGPPTDTQYF.

The chain carries TRBV2 and TRBJ1-1; tentative D call: TRBD1 (5 bases). This CDR3 is built from 14 residues. Germline CDR1 SNHLY, CDR2 FYNNEI. V lost 0 bases and J 7 bases, leaving 12 bases between the germline ends. The CDR3 bases are TGTGCCAGCAGTGAAGCGCTTGGGGGAGGTGAAGCTTTCTTT. Protein sequence: CASSEALGGGEAFF.

In this sample, this clonotype turned up many times. The J gene is TRBJ2-1, the V gene TRBV11-2; 8 nucleotides line up with TRBD2. Germline V lookup: CDR1 SGHAT, CDR2 FQNNGV. V gave up 5 bases and J gave up 7 bases; unmatched junction bases: 7. CDR3 length: 14 residues. The CDR3 region has the DNA TGTGCCAGCAGCCGAGTCGGCGGGGGGAATGAGCAGTTCTTC. Translating it yields CASSRVGGGNEQFF.

This chain uses TRBV29-1 with TRBJ2-3, with 12 bases fitting TRBD2. Germline V gives CDR1 SQVTM, CDR2 ANQGSEA. The CDR3 sequence is 14 residues long. The junction had 8 bases not matched to a gene; V was cut back by 1 base and J by 12 bases. The DNA for the CDR3 is TGCAGCGTTGAAGCTAGCGGGAGGGCCGGATTACAGTATTTT. Its protein product is CSVEASGRAGLQYF.

V is TRBV7-6 and J is TRBJ2-7; TRBD1 matches 10 bases. Germline-derived CDR1 and CDR2 are SGHVS and FNYEAQ. Losses at the gene ends were 5 bases for V and 5 bases for J; bases not matched to a gene: 9. This CDR3 is built from 15 residues. CDR3 in DNA: TGTGCCAGCAGCGGTTCCGGGACAGGGGTACACGAGCAGTACTTC. Protein: CASSGSGTGVHEQYF.

The chain carries TRBV10-3 and TRBJ1-2, with 10 bases matching TRBD1. Losses at the gene ends were 10 bases for V and 8 bases for J; bases not matched to a gene: 7. Per germline, CDR1 ENHRY and CDR2 SYGVKD. CDR3 length: 12 residues. The chain's CDR3 is CASEGQGWGYTF. The CDR3 nucleotides read TGTGCCAGCGAGGGACAGGGGTGGGGCTACACCTTC.

The chain is built from TRBV24-1 and TRBJ2-2; 10 positions agree with TRBD1. V lost 5 bases and J lost 7; bases outside the gene matches: 6. Germline CDR1 reads KGHDR; CDR2 reads SFDVKD. CDR3 length: 15 amino acids. The CDR3 DNA sequence: TGTGCCACCAGTGGACAGGGGGCGCGGAGCGGGGAGCTGTTTTTT. Protein product: CATSGQGARSGELFF.

This clonotype was seen many times. V and J are TRBV11-2 and TRBJ2-3, with D perhaps matching TRBD1 (5 bases). This CDR3 is built from 17 residues. The germline gives CDR1 SGHAT, CDR2 FQNNGV. Trimming took 6 bases from V and 3 from J, leaving 22 bases between them. The CDR3 nucleotides are TGTGCCAGCAGTTACCCCCCCCTGGGAAAGGGGACAGATACGCAGTATTTT. This gives the protein CASSYPPLGKGTDTQYF.

There are many counts of this clonotype. The chain links TRBV7-9 to TRBJ1-1; D remains unclear. V gave up 8 bases and J gave up 0 bases, with 10 bases separating them. This CDR3 comprises 13 residues. CDR1 and CDR2 (germline): SEHNR, FQNEAQ (reference sequence). The CDR3 here is CASGGSMNTEAFF. CDR3 coding DNA: TGTGCCAGCGGCGGTTCGATGAACACTGAAGCTTTCTTT.

This clonotype was seen ten or more times. The CDR3 DNA reads as TGTGCCACCAGTGATTGGGAGAGGAACATTCAGTACTTC. The encoded protein is CATSDWERNIQYF. V gene TRBV24-1 combines with J gene TRBJ2-4, with D perhaps matching TRBD2 (5 bases). The CDR3 extends over 13 amino acids. Trimming took off 2 bases at V and 7 bases at J, with 8 bases between the two ends. The germline CDR1 and CDR2 sequences are KGHDR and SFDVKD.

The chain joins TRBV9 to TRBJ1-5; tentative D call: TRBD1 (6 bases). Looked up from germline, CDR1 is SGDLS and CDR2 is YYNGEE. This CDR3 is built from 15 residues. V lost 3 bases, J lost 0 bases, and 10 bases lay in between. Here the CDR3 DNA reads TGTGCCAGCAGCGCGACAGGTTATAGCAATCAGCCCCAGCATTTT. Its protein is CASSATGYSNQPQHF.

The chain is built from TRBV29-1 and TRBJ2-3; 13 bases map to TRBD2. The V segment lost 7 bases and the J segment 4 bases; nucleotides outside the gene matches: 8. Germline V CDR1 and CDR2: SQVTM, ANQGSEA. This CDR3 has 15 residues. Here the CDR3 reads CSADGLAGEADTQYF. CDR3 bases: TGCAGCGCGGACGGACTAGCGGGAGAGGCAGATACGCAGTATTTT.

The gene calls are TRBV29-1 and TRBJ1-4; D gene ambiguous. V lost 5 bases to trimming and J lost 8 bases, with 6 bases between them. Germline loops: CDR1 SQVTM, CDR2 ANQGSEA. CDR3 size: 10 residues. CDR3 DNA: TGCAGCGTTCGGCAGGAAAAACTGTTTTTT. The encoded protein is CSVRQEKLFF.

This clonotype was observed many times. This sequence joins TRBV7-6 and TRBJ2-3, with 10 bases identical to TRBD2. CDR1 and CDR2 from the germline V gene are SGHVS and FNYEAQ. The CDR3 covers 16 residues. The V segment lost 3 bases and the J segment 3 bases; nucleotides outside the gene matches: 6. This CDR3 is CASSFISGRRTDTQYF. CDR3 sequence (DNA): TGTGCCAGCAGCTTCATTAGCGGGAGGAGAACAGATACGCAGTATTTT.

The chain is built from TRBV5-1 and TRBJ2-7; 7 nucleotides line up with TRBD1. The CDR3 contains 13 residues. Trimming cost V 5 bases and J 2 bases; bases outside gene matches: 4. Germline CDR1 SGHRS, CDR2 YFSETQ. The DNA of the CDR3 is TGCGCCAGCAGGTCGGACAGGACCTACGAGCAGTACTTC. Protein: CASRSDRTYEQYF.